The clone carrying this T cell receptor beta chain has a count of ten or more. V dropped 0 bases and J dropped 4 bases, with 8 bases sitting between them. The CDR3 covers 14 residues. The germline CDR1 and CDR2 sequences are SGHRS and YFSETQ. The data stem from a study of T cells after yellow fever vaccination. Study-wide context: Fractions of limited cellularity were prepared by means of SMART-Seq v4 Ultra Low Input.

TCRdb fed the 5' RACE reads into MiXCR, producing one record per CDR3 protein. The repertoire holds around 590,000 distinct CDR3 sequences, with around an eighth as singletons. The sequencing used PBMCs, collected on the day of the yellow fever booster vaccination. This receptor was taken from a man aged 25 to 40 who received the YFV17D yellow fever vaccine. The genes are TRBV5-1 and TRBJ2-1; D gene ambiguous. Here the CDR3 DNA reads TGCGCCAGCAGCTTGGGAGAAGGGTACAATGAGCAGTTCTTC. This sequence encodes CASSLGEGYNEQFF.